This T cell receptor beta chain was recorded in a study of control samples from healthy donors and cancer patients. Clones were sequenced by immunoSEQ multiplex PCR, and TCRdb holds only the in-frame ones, with some missing. The sample yields about 75,000 clones, around 95% seen once. Germline values: CDR1 SGHRS, CDR2 YFSETQ. The CDR3 is 13 residues long. The V segment lost 4 bases and the J segment 4 bases; nucleotides outside the gene matches: 4. V is TRBV5-1 and J is TRBJ1-1; 7 nucleotides match TRBD1. The source of this sequence is a woman aged 40 to 50 in good health. The sample taken for sequencing was blood. CDR3 bases: TGCGCCAGCAGCCAGGGGGTGACCACTGAAGCTTTCTTT. Its protein product is CASSQGVTTEAFF.